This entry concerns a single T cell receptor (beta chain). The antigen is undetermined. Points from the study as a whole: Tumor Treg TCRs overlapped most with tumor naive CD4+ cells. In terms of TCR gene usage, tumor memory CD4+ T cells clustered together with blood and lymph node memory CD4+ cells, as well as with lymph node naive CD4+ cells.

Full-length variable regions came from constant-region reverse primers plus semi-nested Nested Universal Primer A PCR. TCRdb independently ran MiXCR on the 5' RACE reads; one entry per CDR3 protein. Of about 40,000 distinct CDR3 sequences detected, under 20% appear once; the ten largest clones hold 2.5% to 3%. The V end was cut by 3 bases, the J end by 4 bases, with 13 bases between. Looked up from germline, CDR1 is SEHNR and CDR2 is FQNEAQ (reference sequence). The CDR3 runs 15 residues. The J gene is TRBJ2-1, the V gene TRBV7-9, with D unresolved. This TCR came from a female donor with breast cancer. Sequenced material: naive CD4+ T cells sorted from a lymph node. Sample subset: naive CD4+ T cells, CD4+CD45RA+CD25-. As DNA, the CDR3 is TGTGCCAGCAGCTTGTCCTTGGTGCAGTACAATGAGCAGTTCTTC. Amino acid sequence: CASSLSLVQYNEQFF.